This T cell receptor (beta chain) was sequenced in a study of cytomegalovirus exposure and HLA in healthy donors. Study results and limitations: The authors considered a cluster of highly shared sequence variants likely to be a sequencing artifact.

This CDR3 spans 13 amino acids. Germline V lookup: CDR1 SGHTS, CDR2 YDEGEE. Trimming took 4 bases from V and 7 from J; bases not matched to a gene: 2. PCR involved 60 Vbeta and 13 Jbeta primers. The repertoire was sequenced with immunoSEQ multiplex PCR; TCRdb's copy has only in-frame clones and lacks some. Of about 140,000 clones listed, roughly 76% were seen once; the top ten hold over 13%. This clone has a handful of counts. The antigen is unknown. The clonotype comes from a human donor in good health. Sequencing was carried out using PBMCs. This rearrangement joins TRBV5-8 to TRBJ1-6; TRBD1 matches at 7 bases. For the CDR3, the DNA is TGTGCCAGCAGCGTGGGACAGAATTCACCCCTCCACTTT. Protein sequence: CASSVGQNSPLHF.